These 21 T cell receptor beta chains were all obtained from the same sample, sequenced in a study of blood T cell repertoires in COVID-19. Some clones are missing from TCRdb's copy, which holds only in-frame ones; the method was immunoSEQ multiplex PCR. The data hold approximately 250,000 clones, with around 88% observed a single time. The sequenced material came from PBMCs or T cells enriched from blood (not recorded which). All receptors come from a woman aged 30 to 39 who had recovered from COVID-19.

The chain has TRBV5-6 and TRBJ1-6, with 9 bases aligning to TRBD1. V trimming: 0 bases; J trimming: 6 bases; junction bases outside the gene matches: 1. Germline CDR1 and CDR2: SGHDT and YYEEEE. The CDR3 length is 15 residues. Here the CDR3 DNA reads TGTGCCAGCAGCTTGGCGGGACAGGGTAATTCACCCCTCCACTTT. It encodes CASSLAGQGNSPLHF.

The gene calls are TRBV5-1 and TRBJ2-2, with D perhaps matching TRBD1 (6 bases). The CDR3 has 15 residues. Germline V gives CDR1 SGHRS, CDR2 YFSETQ. V was shortened by 7 bases and J by 0 bases, with 13 bases between the two germline ends. The CDR3 reads CASLPDSSNTGELFF. Written as DNA, the CDR3 is TGCGCCAGCCTACCGGACAGTTCGAACACCGGGGAGCTGTTTTTT.

V and J are TRBV19 and TRBJ1-5; 8 nucleotides match TRBD1. V shed 6 bases, J shed 9 bases, and the junction held 13 bases outside the gene matches. Germline-derived CDR1 and CDR2 are LNHDA and SQIVND (reference sequence). The CDR3 runs 15 residues. The chain's CDR3 is CASSEPQGAGGPQHF. The DNA for the CDR3 is TGTGCCAGTAGCGAACCTCAGGGGGCAGGCGGGCCCCAGCATTTT.

CDR3 loop: CASALGTRQFF. The CDR3, as DNA: TGTGCTAGTGCCCTAGGGACTCGTCAGTTCTTC. This sequence joins TRBV12-5 and TRBJ2-1; weak D call: TRBD2 (6 bases). Germline loops: CDR1 LGHNT, CDR2 FRNRAP. This CDR3 has 11 amino acids. Trimming removed 7 bases from V and 13 bases from J, with 14 bases in between.

The CDR3 DNA reads as TGCGCCAGCAGCTTGGGAGGCAGGGGAGACTTTGATGAGCAGTTCTTC. Translating gives CASSLGGRGDFDEQFF. V and J are TRBV5-1 and TRBJ2-1, with D possibly TRBD1 on 6 matching bases. V was clipped by 0 bases and J by 8 bases, with 18 bases between them. Germline assignment: CDR1 SGHRS and CDR2 YFSETQ. The CDR3 runs 16 residues.

The chain uses TRBV4-1 and TRBJ1-2; D is ambiguous. Trimming pared 1 base from V and 7 bases from J, leaving 25 bases between. Germline V gene data show CDR1 as MGHRA and CDR2 as YSYEKL. This CDR3 is 18 amino acids long. The CDR3 here is CASSQAEHRVSGVAGYTF. The CDR3 DNA is TGCGCCAGCAGCCAAGCCGAACACCGGGTTTCGGGTGTCGCTGGCTACACCTTC.

About this clone itself: The junction departs from germline at one end; a sequencing error may be responsible. The chain combines TRBV7-2 with TRBJ2-3; TRBD2 matches 8 bases. CDR3 length equals 16 residues. Germline CDR1 is SGHTA and CDR2 is FQGNSA. The CDR3 reads CASSLAPSGSTDTQYF. CDR3 DNA: TGTGCCAGCAGCTTAGCGCCCAGCGGGAGCACGGATACGCAGTATTTT.

The chain recombines TRBV7-2 with TRBJ2-1; 9 nucleotides line up with TRBD1. Germline assignment: CDR1 SGHTA and CDR2 FQGNSA. This CDR3 has 16 residues. Germline trimming cut 5 bases from V and 4 bases from J; bases unmatched to any gene: 9. CDR3 nucleotide sequence: TGTGCCAGCAGCCCAGGACAGGGGCCAGGGTACAATGAGCAGTTCTTC. Amino acids: CASSPGQGPGYNEQFF.

This chain connects TRBV7-2 to TRBJ1-2, with 8 nucleotides matching TRBD1. Per germline, CDR1 SGHTA and CDR2 FQGNSA. This CDR3 has 14 amino acids. Trimming cost V 0 bases and J 5 bases; bases outside gene matches: 2. The CDR3 bases are TGTGCCAGCAGCTTAGCGGGACAGGATTATGGCTACACCTTC. It codes for CASSLAGQDYGYTF.

The chain couples TRBV30 to TRBJ1-1, with TRBD1 matching 7 bases. The CDR3 has 14 amino acids. Trimming at V came to 2 bases and at J to 7 bases, leaving 10 bases not matched to a gene. CDR1 and CDR2 (germline): GTSNPN, SVGIG (reference sequence). This CDR3 reads CAWSPWTGKIEAFF. In DNA, the CDR3 is TGTGCCTGGAGTCCTTGGACAGGCAAAATTGAAGCTTTCTTT.

The chain has TRBV3-1 (or the pseudogene TRBV3-2) and TRBJ2-3; D remains unclear. V gave up 4 bases and J gave up 1 base, with 9 bases separating them. Germline values: CDR1 LGHDT, CDR2 YNNKEL (reference sequence). This CDR3 is 14 amino acids long. CDR3: CASSRAVGTDTQYF. CDR3 nucleotide sequence: TGTGCCAGCAGCCGCGCTGTAGGCACAGATACGCAGTATTTT.

The DNA for the CDR3 is TGTGCCAGCAGCTTACTCTCCCCCGGGGAGCTGTTTTTT. Residues: CASSLLSPGELFF. The chain joins TRBV7-8 to TRBJ2-2; no clear D gene. The CDR3 runs to 13 residues. V dropped 2 bases and J dropped 6 bases, with 7 bases sitting between them. Looked up from germline, CDR1 is SGHVS and CDR2 is FQNEAQ.

The V call is TRBV6-4, the J call TRBJ1-2; a possible D gene is TRBD1 (6 bases). Trimming cost V 0 bases and J 2 bases, with 10 bases left between them. The CDR3 covers 15 residues. From germline, CDR1 is MRHNA and CDR2 SNTAGT. The CDR3, as DNA: TGTGCCAGCAGTGACTCTGGGGGCGCAAACTATGGCTACACCTTC. Its protein product is CASSDSGGANYGYTF.

The chain carries TRBV28 and TRBJ1-5; 8 nucleotides align to TRBD1. This CDR3 region has 16 residues. V lost 5 bases to trimming and J lost 6 bases; unmatched junction nucleotides: 12. Germline V gene data show CDR1 as MDHEN and CDR2 as SYDVKM. CDR3 coding DNA: TGTGCCAGCAGTCCGTCGCCCGGACAGGGTACTCAGCCCCAGCATTTT. Its protein product is CASSPSPGQGTQPQHF.

The chain combines TRBV7-2 with TRBJ1-3, with 9 nucleotides matching TRBD1. V gave up 3 bases and J gave up 1 base; unmatched junction bases: 4. The CDR3 loop spans 16 amino acids. Germline V gene sequence: CDR1 SGHTA, CDR2 FQGNSA. CDR3 region: CASSLGTGISGNTIYF. The CDR3, as DNA: TGTGCCAGCAGCTTGGGGACAGGGATTTCTGGAAACACCATATATTTT.

This chain joins TRBV25-1 and TRBJ2-1; 9 bases map to TRBD1. This CDR3 contains 13 residues. The V gene's germline CDR1 is MGHDK and CDR2 SYGVNS. V was pared by 8 bases and J by 5 bases, with 4 bases of the junction left unmatched. Here the CDR3 DNA reads TGTGCCAGCGGGGGACAGGGTAACAATGAGCAGTTCTTC. As protein: CASGGQGNNEQFF.

The rearrangement joins TRBV14 to TRBJ1-1; D might be TRBD1 (6 bases). Germline V gives CDR1 SGHDN, CDR2 FVKESK. The CDR3 spans 16 residues. V shed 3 bases and J shed 0 bases, with 14 bases lying between them. The CDR3 region has the DNA TGTGCCAGCAGCCACCCGCGGGGGCAGATGAACACTGAAGCTTTCTTT. Amino acid sequence: CASSHPRGQMNTEAFF.

V is TRBV7-9 and J is TRBJ1-1; D gene unclear. From germline, CDR1 is SEHNR and CDR2 FQNEAQ (reference sequence). This CDR3 is 16 amino acids long. Trimming shortened V by 5 bases and J by 0 bases, and 16 bases separated the two germline ends. The CDR3 DNA is TGTGCCAGCAGCCCCTCCGGAGGGTCCATGAACACTGAAGCTTTCTTT. The encoded protein is CASSPSGGSMNTEAFF.

This sequence joins TRBV7-9 and TRBJ2-7; maybe TRBD2 (6 bases). This CDR3 is built from 17 residues. Germline V gene sequence: CDR1 SEHNR, CDR2 FQNEAQ (reference sequence). Trimming removed 1 base from V and 5 bases from J, with 21 bases in between. CDR3 loop: CASSLDQEGRPVDEQYF. For the CDR3, the DNA is TGTGCCAGCAGCTTAGATCAGGAGGGACGGCCAGTAGACGAGCAGTACTTC.

In this sample, this clone turned up a few times. The chain couples TRBV19 to TRBJ2-2; a possible D gene is TRBD2 (6 bases). Trimming cost V 10 bases and J 7 bases, with 16 bases left between them. The CDR3 runs 13 residues. From germline, CDR1 is LNHDA and CDR2 SQIVND (reference sequence). In DNA form, the CDR3 reads TGTGCCATCCGGCGGAGGGGAAACGGGGAGCTGTTTTTT. Its translation is CAIRRRGNGELFF.

The V gene is TRBV28, the J gene TRBJ2-7, with 9 nucleotides matching TRBD2. V dropped 5 bases and J dropped 2; count of bases not matched to a gene: 4. Germline-derived CDR1 and CDR2 are MDHEN and SYDVKM. This CDR3 is built from 14 residues. Here the CDR3 DNA reads TGTGCCAGCAGTCTTAGCGGGGGAACCTACGAGCAGTACTTC. It translates to CASSLSGGTYEQYF.